The entry that follows covers one T cell receptor (beta chain) sequence. What it binds is unknown. The primer mix had 60 Vbeta and 13 Jbeta primers. Here immunoSEQ multiplex PCR was the method, and the copy in TCRdb shows in-frame clones only, minus some. Among about 150,000 clones listed, around 70% were seen once. The record originates from a study of cytomegalovirus exposure and HLA in healthy donors. As for the donors, each was a healthy bone marrow donor. Study results and limitations: Presence/absence results assume similar sequencing depth per donor, which may not hold. TCR beta sequences reportedly predicted most subjects' HLA-A and HLA-B alleles accurately.

The sequence was obtained from a man aged 35-49 years in good health and CMV-seronegative. Sequencing input: PBMCs.

CDR3 in DNA: TGTGCCAGCAGCCCGAGTGCGCCACAGGGTAGTTCGCAGTATTTT. Amino acids: CASSPSAPQGSSQYF. The J gene is TRBJ2-3, the V gene TRBV7-9, with a tentative D call TRBD1 (6 bases). The CDR3 runs 15 residues. Trimming shortened V by 5 bases and J by 10 bases, and 22 bases separated the two germline ends. Germline V CDR1 and CDR2: SEHNR, FQNEAQ (reference sequence).